The present entry profiles one T cell receptor beta chain with its context. The data derive from a study of T cell changes during pregnancy in multiple sclerosis. Clones were read by immunoSEQ multiplex PCR, and TCRdb kept only the in-frame ones, dropping some. The sample lists about 100,000 clones, about 91% occurring once. Germline V gene lookup returns CDR1 LNHDA and CDR2 SQIVND (reference sequence). The V segment lost 5 bases and the J segment 0 bases; nucleotides outside the gene matches: 3. This CDR3 region has 14 residues. This material consisted of peripheral blood, taken in the second trimester of pregnancy. V and J are TRBV19 and TRBJ1-1, with 7 bases matching TRBD1. The receptor was derived from a female donor with multiple sclerosis, enrolled in a pregnancy study. The CDR3 DNA reads TGTGCCAGTAGTTTGGGACAGCTGAACACTGAAGCTTTCTTT. It codes for CASSLGQLNTEAFF.